A single sample is the source of the 20 T cell receptor beta chains below, sequenced in a study of blood T cell repertoires in COVID-19. TCRdb's copy holds only in-frame clones and misses some; the assay was immunoSEQ multiplex PCR. Among approximately 160,000 clones listed, roughly 85% were seen once. The sequenced sample was peripheral blood. These receptors were collected from a woman aged 55-70 years with COVID-19, enrolled during active disease.

The chain couples TRBV19 to TRBJ2-7, with 13 bases identical to TRBD2. The CDR3 consists of 15 residues. Trimming cost V 5 bases and J 5 bases; bases outside gene matches: 6. Germline loops: CDR1 LNHDA, CDR2 SQIVND (reference sequence). The CDR3 nucleotides are TGTGCCAGTAGTCTCGGACTAGCGGGAGCCCACGAGCAGTACTTC. This encodes CASSLGLAGAHEQYF.

This clone was seen only once. V is TRBV9 and J is TRBJ2-3; D is unclear. This CDR3 contains 17 residues. Germline CDR1 SGDLS, CDR2 YYNGEE. Trimming took off 1 base at V and 4 bases at J, with 19 bases between the two ends. This CDR3 reads CASSVRSRLFEADTQYF. DNA for the CDR3: TGTGCCAGCAGCGTAAGAAGTAGACTCTTCGAGGCAGATACGCAGTATTTT.

The rearrangement joins TRBV30 to TRBJ1-2, with a possible D match to TRBD1 (6 bases). The CDR3 loop spans 14 amino acids. V was pared by 4 bases and J by 2 bases, with 14 bases between. Germline V gene sequence: CDR1 GTSNPN, CDR2 SVGIG (reference sequence). In DNA form, the CDR3 reads TGTGCCTGGACAGGGGTGGGCGGGAACTATGGCTACACCTTC. Its translation: CAWTGVGGNYGYTF.

The chain recombines TRBV2 with TRBJ2-3, with 9 nucleotides matching TRBD1. V shed 6 bases and J 4 bases; nucleotides not matched to a gene: 11. Per germline, CDR1 SNHLY and CDR2 FYNNEI. The CDR3 sequence is 16 residues long. The CDR3 nucleotides are TGTGCCAGCAGGACACACGGGACAGGGCGATCAGATACGCAGTATTTT. Protein: CASRTHGTGRSDTQYF.

The chain carries TRBV25-1 and TRBJ2-7; D is unresolved. Per the germline V gene, CDR1 is MGHDK and CDR2 is SYGVNS. The CDR3 has 13 residues. Trimming stripped 6 bases from V and 0 bases from J, with 9 bases between. The CDR3 spells CASRPISSYEQYF. Here the CDR3 DNA reads TGTGCCAGCAGGCCAATTAGCTCCTACGAGCAGTACTTC.

The genes are TRBV11-1 and TRBJ1-1, with a tentative D call TRBD1 (5 bases). The CDR3 covers 16 residues. Per the germline V gene, CDR1 is SGHAT and CDR2 is FQDESV (reference sequence). V gave up 2 bases and J gave up 0 bases, with 13 bases separating them. The chain's CDR3 is CASSLIEDILNTEAFF. CDR3 DNA: TGTGCCAGCAGCTTAATAGAGGACATCCTGAACACTGAAGCTTTCTTT.

The V call is TRBV18, the J call TRBJ2-7; TRBD1 matches at 7 bases. V was clipped by 4 bases and J by 8 bases; unmatched bases: 5. Germline assignment: CDR1 KGHSH and CDR2 LQKENI. This CDR3 comprises 12 residues. The CDR3 loop reads CASSQDRDKQYF. DNA of the CDR3: TGTGCCAGCTCACAAGACAGGGACAAGCAGTACTTC.

This clone has more than one count but fewer than ten. The chain recombines TRBV9 with TRBJ1-6; possible D gene TRBD1, 6 bases. V was clipped by 0 bases and J by 8 bases, with 9 bases between them. The germline CDR1 and CDR2 sequences are SGDLS and YYNGEE. CDR3 size: 14 residues. This CDR3 reads CASSVDRVDSPLHF. The CDR3 DNA is TGTGCCAGCAGCGTAGACAGGGTAGATTCACCCCTCCACTTT. Drawing the rest from reference TRBV9 and TRBJ1-6, the complete variable domain is DSGVTQTPKHLITATGQRVTLRCSPRSGDLSVYWYQQSLDQGLQFLIQYYNGEERAKGNILERFSAQQFPDLHSELNLSSLELGDSALYFCASSVDRVDSPLHFGNGTRLTVT.

V and J are TRBV5-1 and TRBJ1-2, with 7 bases matching TRBD1. The CDR3 extends over 15 amino acids. The ends lost 2 bases at V and 4 bases at J; junction bases unmatched: 8. CDR1 and CDR2 (germline): SGHRS, YFSETQ. The CDR3 nucleotides are TGCGCCAGCAGCTTCTTACTTACAGGGGTCTATGGCTACACCTTC. It specifies CASSFLLTGVYGYTF. The variable domain in full, completed from reference TRBV5-1 and TRBJ1-2, reads KAGVTQTPRYLIKTRGQQVTLSCSPISGHRSVSWYQQTPGQGLQFLFEYFSETQRNKGNFPGRFSGRQFSNSRSEMNVSTLELGDSALYLCASSFLLTGVYGYTFGSGTRLTVV.

This chain connects TRBV30 to TRBJ2-1, with a weak D call TRBD2 (6 bases). CDR3 size: 14 residues. The germline CDR1 and CDR2 sequences are GTSNPN and SVGIG (reference sequence). The germline V and J ends were trimmed by 0 bases and 8 bases, with 14 bases remaining between them. The CDR3 protein is CAWSVPPRGDEQFF. For the CDR3, the DNA is TGTGCCTGGAGTGTCCCCCCCCGCGGGGATGAGCAGTTCTTC.

The V call is TRBV2, the J call TRBJ2-5; TRBD1 agrees at 7 bases. Germline V gene lookup returns CDR1 SNHLY and CDR2 FYNNEI. Losses at the gene ends were 5 bases for V and 3 bases for J; bases not matched to a gene: 6. This CDR3 is built from 14 residues. The CDR3 nucleotides read TGTGCCAGCAGTTCTGACAGGGCTGAAGAGACCCAGTACTTC. It codes for CASSSDRAEETQYF.

This chain joins TRBV18 and TRBJ2-7, with 7 nucleotides matching TRBD1. The J segment lost 1 base and the V segment lost 4 bases, leaving 1 base of the junction unmatched. The CDR3 is 13 amino acids. Per germline, CDR1 KGHSH and CDR2 LQKENI. The CDR3 loop reads CASSRGQSYEQYF. The CDR3 DNA is TGTGCCAGCTCACGGGGACAGTCCTACGAGCAGTACTTC.

The chain uses TRBV10-3 and TRBJ2-1, with 8 bases aligning to TRBD1. Losses at the gene ends were 10 bases for V and 9 bases for J; bases not matched to a gene: 8. The CDR3 spans 12 residues. Germline assignment: CDR1 ENHRY and CDR2 SYGVKD. The CDR3 DNA reads TGTGCCACTTGGGACAGGAGGATTGAGCAGTTCTTC. The encoded protein is CATWDRRIEQFF.

This chain joins TRBV27 and TRBJ2-7, with D possibly matching TRBD1 (5 bases). CDR1 and CDR2 from the germline V gene are MNHEY and SMNVEV (reference sequence). V shed 5 bases and J shed 4 bases, with 12 bases lying between them. This CDR3 has 13 residues. In DNA, the CDR3 is TGTGCCAGCAGTCGCGCCAGGGTATACGAGCAGTACTTC. It specifies CASSRARVYEQYF.

The rearrangement links TRBV12-3 or TRBV12-4 to TRBJ2-7; TRBD2 aligns across 13 bases. This CDR3 is 13 amino acids long. Germline trimming cut 10 bases from V and 5 bases from J; bases unmatched to any gene: 5. CDR3 DNA sequence: TGTGCCAAACTAGCGGGAGGGGGACACGAGCAGTACTTC. Amino acids: CAKLAGGGHEQYF.

Concerning this clone itself: Other nucleotide sequences in the sample specify the same CDR3. V and J are TRBV5-1 and TRBJ2-5; 8 nucleotides agree with TRBD1. V lost 0 bases to trimming and J lost 5 bases; unmatched junction nucleotides: 3. CDR3 size: 14 residues. The germline V gene encodes CDR1 SGHRS and CDR2 YFSETQ. DNA for the CDR3: TGCGCCAGCAGCTTGGACAGGGGGACGGAGACCCAGTACTTC. Protein: CASSLDRGTETQYF.

On this clone: This CDR3 is also generated by other DNA sequences in the sample. The gene calls are TRBV27 and TRBJ1-1, with D unclear. CDR1 MNHEY and CDR2 SMNVEV come from the germline V gene (reference sequence). The CDR3 has 13 amino acids. Trimming took 2 bases from V and 4 from J, leaving 8 bases between them. The CDR3 here is CASSLKGGTEAFF. DNA for the CDR3: TGTGCCAGCAGTTTAAAGGGAGGCACTGAAGCTTTCTTT.

This clone has more than one count but fewer than ten. The genes are TRBV5-1 and TRBJ1-2; 9 nucleotides match TRBD1. J lost 0 bases, V lost 0 bases, and 6 bases had no gene match. CDR1 and CDR2 (germline): SGHRS, YFSETQ. The length of the CDR3 is 17 residues. The CDR3 bases are TGCGCCAGCAGCTTGGCCGTTACAGGGGGCGCTAACTATGGCTACACCTTC. It codes for CASSLAVTGGANYGYTF. The entire variable domain, with the rest obtained from reference TRBV5-1 and TRBJ1-2, is as follows: KAGVTQTPRYLIKTRGQQVTLSCSPISGHRSVSWYQQTPGQGLQFLFEYFSETQRNKGNFPGRFSGRQFSNSRSEMNVSTLELGDSALYLCASSLAVTGGANYGYTFGSGTRLTVV.

The chain combines TRBV5-1 with TRBJ1-2, with D tentatively TRBD1 (6 bases). Germline CDR1 SGHRS, CDR2 YFSETQ. V was clipped by 2 bases and J by 0 bases, with 8 bases between them. The length of the CDR3 is 14 residues. Here the CDR3 DNA reads TGCGCCAGCAGCTTACCAGGGGCTAACTATGGCTACACCTTC. Translated, it gives CASSLPGANYGYTF.

The chain couples TRBV19 to TRBJ1-2; the match to TRBD1 covers 8 bases. Germline CDR1 reads LNHDA; CDR2 reads SQIVND (reference sequence). CDR3 length: 15 amino acids. V lost 5 bases to trimming and J lost 4 bases; unmatched junction nucleotides: 9. The CDR3 sequence is CASSPGQGARYGYTF. CDR3 bases: TGTGCCAGTAGTCCTGGGCAGGGGGCCCGCTATGGCTACACCTTC.